Each of the 2 T cell receptor beta chains below was sequenced from the same sample in a study of T cell responses to AZD1222 COVID-19 vaccine. Sequencing was performed with immunoSEQ multiplex PCR; in TCRdb, only in-frame clones are kept and a portion is missing. The sample shows about 120,000 clones, about 94% of them seen only once. Sequences were derived from peripheral blood, sampled 28 days after the second AZD1222 dose. The receptors originated from an adult who received the AZD1222 COVID-19 vaccine.

V is TRBV7-9 and J is TRBJ1-5; no clear D gene. The CDR3 extends over 14 amino acids. CDR1 SEHNR and CDR2 FQNEAQ come from the germline V gene (reference sequence). The germline V and J ends were trimmed by 3 bases and 7 bases, with 13 bases remaining between them. The CDR3: CASSFLEESQPQHF. For the CDR3, the DNA is TGTGCCAGCAGCTTTCTGGAGGAAAGCCAGCCCCAGCATTTT.

This chain uses TRBV15 with TRBJ1-2; 8 bases agree with TRBD1. This CDR3 has 12 residues. J was trimmed by 7 bases and V by 8 bases; bases with no gene match: 6. The germline CDR1 and CDR2 sequences are LNHNV and YYDKDF (reference sequence). As DNA, the CDR3 is TGTGCCACCCAAAAGGACAGGGTTGGCTACACCTTC. The encoded protein is CATQKDRVGYTF. The whole variable domain, filled in from reference TRBV15 and TRBJ1-2, reads DAMVIQNPRYQVTQFGKPVTLSCSQTLNHNVMYWYQQKSSQAPKLLFHYYDKDFNNEADTPDNFQSRRPNTSFCFLDIRSPGLGDTAMYLCATQKDRVGYTFGSGTRLTVV.